A selection of T cell receptor beta chains follows, all from one sample in a study of beta chain features in type 1 diabetes. Clones were sequenced by immunoSEQ multiplex PCR, and TCRdb holds only the in-frame ones, with some missing. Among fewer than 350,000 clones listed, approximately 15% were seen once. Specimen: naive CD4+ T cells from blood. All receptors derive from a man between 18 and 29 years old with type 1 diabetes. Both conserved end residues are part of each CDR3. The D gene is left open where the match is weak. Clone size appears in some rows only: once, few, many, or a class for an expanded clone.

J gene | V gene | D gene | clone size | CDR3 protein | CDR3 DNA
TRBJ2-7 | TRBV30 | . | . | CAWSGVASNEQYF | TGTGCCTGGAGTGGGGTAGCATCCAACGAGCAGTACTTC
TRBJ2-5 | TRBV2 | . | few | CASSSSQETQYF | TGTGCCAGCAGTTCGAGCCAAGAGACCCAGTACTTC
TRBJ2-7 | TRBV6-6 | . | . | CASSYSLDSVYEQYF | TGTGCCAGCAGTTACTCGCTGGACTCGGTCTACGAGCAGTACTTC
TRBJ2-4 | TRBV4-1 | . | few | CASSQDVEGRLRRNIQYF | TGCGCCAGCAGCCAAGATGTGGAGGGGCGATTGAGAAGGAACATTCAGTACTTC
TRBJ1-2 | TRBV18 | . | . | CASSPPQGPTEGYTF | TGTGCCAGCTCACCACCACAGGGCCCAACGGAGGGCTACACCTTC
TRBJ2-2 | TRBV5-1 | TRBD2 | . | CASSLELASAGELFF | TGCGCCAGCAGCTTGGAACTAGCGAGTGCCGGGGAGCTGTTTTTT
TRBJ1-2 | TRBV9 | . | . | CASSVQGNYGYTF | TGTGCCAGCAGCGTCCAGGGTAACTATGGCTACACCTTC
TRBJ2-2 | TRBV9 | . | few | CASSVALPGTGELFF | TGTGCCAGCAGCGTAGCCCTTCCCGGGACCGGGGAGCTGTTTTTT
TRBJ2-7 | TRBV10-3 | TRBD1 | . | CALGTGGHSDEQYF | TGTGCCCTTGGGACAGGGGGCCATTCGGACGAGCAGTACTTC
TRBJ1-2 | TRBV4-3 | TRBD1 | . | CASSQETRQGDGYTF | TGCGCCAGCAGCCAAGAGACACGGCAGGGGGATGGCTACACCTTC
TRBJ2-1 | TRBV29-1 | TRBD2 | many | CSVVSGGGNEQFF | TGCAGCGTTGTGAGCGGGGGCGGGAATGAGCAGTTCTTC
TRBJ2-7 | TRBV18 | TRBD2 | . | CASSPRTSFYEQYF | TGTGCCAGCTCACCGAGGACTAGTTTCTACGAGCAGTACTTC
TRBJ2-1 | TRBV20-1 | TRBD1 | . | CSARGQQEQFF | TGCAGTGCCAGGGGACAGCAAGAGCAGTTCTTC
TRBJ2-5 | TRBV2 | TRBD2 | few | CASSLTPPNLAGAETQYF | TGTGCCAGCAGTCTAACTCCTCCCAATCTAGCGGGAGCGGAGACCCAGTACTTC
TRBJ2-3 | TRBV5-4 | . | . | CASSLAAGSTDTQYF | TGTGCCAGCAGCTTGGCGGCGGGTAGCACAGATACGCAGTATTTT
TRBJ2-3 | TRBV11-2 | TRBD2 | few | CASSLDLLAGSTDTQYF | TGTGCCAGCAGCTTAGATCTGCTAGCGGGAAGCACAGATACGCAGTATTTT
TRBJ2-7 | TRBV30 | TRBD2 | once | CAWRGQASGNHEQYF | TGTGCCTGGAGGGGGCAGGCTAGCGGTAACCACGAGCAGTACTTC
TRBJ2-7 | TRBV5-4 | . | . | CASSPERGISSYEQYF | TGTGCCAGCAGCCCGGAAAGGGGGATCTCCTCCTACGAGCAGTACTTC
TRBJ2-1 | TRBV6-5 | TRBD2 | . | CASSYSTSGRNEQFF | TGTGCCAGCAGTTACTCGACTAGCGGGAGGAATGAGCAGTTCTTC
TRBJ1-4 | TRBV9 | TRBD1 | few | CASSVGGQGTRNEKLFF | TGTGCCAGCAGCGTAGGGGGACAGGGTACACGTAATGAAAAACTGTTTTTT